This T cell receptor beta chain was sequenced in a study of blood T cell repertoires in COVID-19. Assay used: immunoSEQ multiplex PCR; TCRdb lists only in-frame clones, some missing. The sample has around 65,000 clones, 65% to 80% seen once. V lost 4 bases to trimming and J lost 4 bases; unmatched junction nucleotides: 8. The CDR3 length is 16 residues. Germline V CDR1 and CDR2: LNHDA, SQIVND (reference sequence). The table lists this clone with a count of one. The clonotype was recovered from a woman older than 75 with active or convalescent COVID-19. Sequenced input: peripheral blood. The chain combines TRBV19 with TRBJ1-5; 9 nucleotides agree with TRBD1. CDR3 loop: CASSTILTGGNQPQHF. The CDR3, as DNA: TGTGCCAGTAGTACTATATTGACAGGGGGTAATCAGCCCCAGCATTTT.